This TCR beta chain stems from a study of Tregs in tolerant kidney transplant recipients. About the research overall: Related graft donors supplied nonmyeloablative bone marrow transplants, and mixed chimerism was transient. General observations from the study: Some patients' samples used different primers over time, so nucleotide sequences weren't comparable. Biological reproducibility was not directly addressed in this study.

The protocol was immunoSEQ multiplex PCR, while the TCRdb copy is restricted to in-frame clones and leaves out a portion. The sample contains roughly 66,000 clones, roughly 92% of which appear only once. In the case of this clone: Its antigen is not known.

Unstimulated Tregs (CD4+CD25+CD127-) and CD4+CD25- non-Tregs were sorted from PBMCs. Trimming cost V 5 bases and J 0 bases; bases outside gene matches: 7. The germline V gene has CDR1 SEHNR and CDR2 FQNEAQ (reference sequence). This CDR3 has 17 residues. The clonotype comes from a human donor who received a combined kidney and bone marrow transplant. This sample comprised CD8+ T cells from blood, obtained before the transplant. This sequence joins TRBV7-9 and TRBJ2-6; 7 bases are a match to TRBD1. The chain's CDR3 is CASSTNRGASGANVLTF. CDR3 DNA sequence: TGTGCCAGCAGCACAAACAGGGGCGCCTCTGGGGCCAACGTCCTGACTTTC.